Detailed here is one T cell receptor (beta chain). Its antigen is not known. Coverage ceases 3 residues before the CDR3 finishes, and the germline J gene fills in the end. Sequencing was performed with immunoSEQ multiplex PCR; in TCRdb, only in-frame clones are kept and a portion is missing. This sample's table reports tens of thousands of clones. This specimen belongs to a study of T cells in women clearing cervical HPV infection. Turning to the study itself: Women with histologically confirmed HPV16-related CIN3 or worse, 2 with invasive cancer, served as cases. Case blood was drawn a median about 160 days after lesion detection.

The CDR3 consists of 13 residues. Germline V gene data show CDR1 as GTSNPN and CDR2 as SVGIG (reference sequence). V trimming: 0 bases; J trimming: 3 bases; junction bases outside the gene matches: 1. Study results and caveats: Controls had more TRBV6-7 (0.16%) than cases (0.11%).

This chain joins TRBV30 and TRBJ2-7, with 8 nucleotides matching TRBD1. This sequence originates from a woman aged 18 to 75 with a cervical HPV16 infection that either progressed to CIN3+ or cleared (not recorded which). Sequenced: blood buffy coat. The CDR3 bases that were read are TGTGCCTGGAGTGTAACAGGGGGCTACGAG. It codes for CAWSVTGGYE. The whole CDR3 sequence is CAWSVTGGYEQYF.